These 31 T cell receptor beta chains were all obtained from the same sample, sequenced in a study of post-analysis software for immune sequencing data. TCR beta cDNA libraries had unique molecular identifiers. TCRdb re-analysed the PCR reads in MiXCR, keeping a single row per CDR3 protein. The sample includes around 150,000 distinct CDR3 sequences, about 36% seen only once; the top ten take about 26%. The sample in question was blood, obtained after autologous hematopoietic stem cell transplantation. The receptors here all came from a girl under 18 with multiple sclerosis.

The V gene is TRBV10-3, the J gene TRBJ1-1, with 10 bases lining up with TRBD1. V shed 6 bases and J 6 bases; nucleotides not matched to a gene: 7. The germline gives CDR1 ENHRY, CDR2 SYGVKD. CDR3 length equals 14 residues. The CDR3, as DNA: TGTGCCATCAGGGCACCGGGACAGGGGCCTGAAGCTTTCTTT. This gives the protein CAIRAPGQGPEAFF.

This chain uses TRBV5-1 with TRBJ2-7; D not certain. CDR1 is SGHRS, CDR2 YFSETQ, per germline. V was pared by 4 bases and J by 2 bases, with 22 bases between. This CDR3 spans 17 amino acids. The CDR3 loop is CASSPGPRPIPTYEQYF. For the CDR3, the DNA is TGCGCCAGCAGCCCAGGACCCCGACCGATCCCGACCTACGAGCAGTACTTC.

A few counts support this clonotype. The genes are TRBV28 and TRBJ2-7, with TRBD2 matching over 7 bases. The germline V gene has CDR1 MDHEN and CDR2 SYDVKM. The CDR3 spans 14 residues. Losses at the gene ends were 5 bases for V and 0 bases for J; bases not matched to a gene: 4. The chain's CDR3 is CASSLRELSYEQYF. CDR3 nucleotides: TGTGCCAGCAGTCTGCGGGAGCTCTCCTACGAGCAGTACTTC. The whole variable domain, remainder taken from reference TRBV28 and TRBJ2-7, is DVKVTQSSRYLVKRTGEKVFLECVQDMDHENMFWYRQDPGLGLRLIYFSYDVKMKEKGDIPEGYSVSREKKERFSLILESASTNQTSMYLCASSLRELSYEQYFGPGTRLTVT.

In its sample, this clonotype was seen a few times. V gene TRBV6-5 combines with J gene TRBJ2-7; 8 positions match TRBD1. V lost 5 bases, J lost 6 bases, and 12 bases stayed unmatched. Germline V gives CDR1 MNHEY, CDR2 SVGAGI. The CDR3 has 15 residues. The CDR3 region has the DNA TGTGCCAGCAGTAACCGTCGAACAGGGGGACGCGAGCAGTACTTC. Its translation is CASSNRRTGGREQYF.

In its sample, this clonotype is medium-sized. The chain carries TRBV7-9 and TRBJ2-1, with D perhaps matching TRBD1 or TRBD2 (5 bases each). Between the trimmed V and J ends, which lost 1 base and 3 bases, there was a span of 10 bases. Germline V lookup: CDR1 SEHNR, CDR2 FQNEAQ (reference sequence). The CDR3 length is 15 residues. Written as DNA, the CDR3 is TGTGCCAGCAGCTTAGGGGACGGGATCTACAATGAGCAGTTCTTC. This sequence encodes CASSLGDGIYNEQFF.

V is TRBV20-1 and J is TRBJ2-3, with 9 bases that match TRBD2. The V gene end was trimmed by 5 bases and the J gene end by 1 base; junction bases not matched to a gene: 7. This CDR3 contains 15 residues. Germline V gene lookup returns CDR1 DFQATT and CDR2 SNEGSKA (reference sequence). CDR3 region: CSADGTSGRTDTQYF. CDR3 bases: TGCAGTGCTGACGGTACTAGCGGGCGCACAGATACGCAGTATTTT.

The chain is built from TRBV5-5 and TRBJ2-5, with 8 positions matching TRBD1. V shed 4 bases and J 5 bases; nucleotides not matched to a gene: 10. Germline CDR1 reads SGHKS; CDR2 reads YYEKEE (reference sequence). The CDR3 runs 15 residues. In DNA form, the CDR3 reads TGTGCCAGCAGCCACCCCAGGGGGCTCATGGAGACCCAGTACTTC. Protein sequence: CASSHPRGLMETQYF.

The sample holds a few counts of this clonotype. The J gene is TRBJ1-1, the V gene TRBV7-2; the D is unclear. The CDR3 sequence is 14 residues long. Per the germline V gene, CDR1 is SGHTA and CDR2 is FQGNSA. Trimming shortened V by 3 bases and J by 1 base, and 9 bases separated the two germline ends. As DNA, the CDR3 is TGTGCCAGCAGCTTTCACGACCGGAACACTGAAGCTTTCTTT. Its protein is CASSFHDRNTEAFF.

The rearrangement joins TRBV9 to TRBJ2-3, with D tentatively TRBD1 (5 bases). The V gene's germline CDR1 is SGDLS and CDR2 YYNGEE. The CDR3 sequence is 16 residues long. Trimming left V 0 bases short and J 6 bases short, with 17 bases between. DNA of the CDR3: TGTGCCAGCAGCGTAGAGGGGTTAGCAGCTCGGGATACGCAGTATTTT. Protein sequence: CASSVEGLAARDTQYF.

The chain employs TRBV20-1 and TRBJ2-3; D uncertain. Germline CDR1 reads DFQATT; CDR2 reads SNEGSKA (reference sequence). The ends were cut back, 3 bases at V and 0 bases at J, with 7 bases in the middle. The CDR3 covers 13 residues. The CDR3 sequence: CSASSPSTDTQYF. The CDR3 DNA sequence: TGCAGTGCTAGCTCCCCCAGCACAGATACGCAGTATTTT.

The V call is TRBV24-1, the J call TRBJ2-3, with a possible D match to TRBD2 (6 bases). CDR3 length equals 13 residues. Trimming cost V 6 bases and J 4 bases, with 10 bases left between them. The germline CDR1 and CDR2 sequences are KGHDR and SFDVKD. The CDR3 DNA is TGTGCCACCAGTCGAGGAGGGCCAGATACGCAGTATTTT. Its translation is CATSRGGPDTQYF.

Worth noting for this clonotype: At one of its ends the junction is not consistent with the germline gene, which may arise from a read error. CDR3 bases: TGCGCCAGCAGCCAAGAGTTAGCGGAAAATACGCAGTATTTT. Residues: CASSQELAENTQYF. V is TRBV3-1 and J is TRBJ2-3; the D gene is possibly TRBD2 (6 bases). There are 14 residues in the CDR3. Looked up from germline, CDR1 is LGHDT and CDR2 is YNNKEL (reference sequence).

The sample holds a few counts of this clonotype. This chain joins TRBV27 and TRBJ2-1, with 8 bases that match TRBD2. Germline CDR1 reads MNHEY; CDR2 reads SMNVEV (reference sequence). V trimming: 5 bases; J trimming: 7 bases; junction bases outside the gene matches: 7. The CDR3 is 14 residues long. CDR3 sequence reads: CASSLWTSRNEQFF. The CDR3, as DNA: TGTGCCAGCAGTCTATGGACTAGCCGGAATGAGCAGTTCTTC.

The chain recombines TRBV20-1 with TRBJ2-1, with 7 nucleotides matching TRBD2. V trimming: 1 base; J trimming: 8 bases; junction bases outside the gene matches: 11. The CDR3 is 15 residues long. CDR1 and CDR2 from the germline V gene are DFQATT and SNEGSKA (reference sequence). The CDR3 spells CSARVRGRGLDEQFF. The CDR3, as DNA: TGCAGTGCTAGAGTCCGGGGGAGGGGCTTGGATGAGCAGTTCTTC.

This clonotype was seen once. The gene calls are TRBV4-3 and TRBJ1-1; 7 nucleotides agree with TRBD1. Trimming took 2 bases from V and 7 from J; bases not matched to a gene: 4. The CDR3 extends over 13 amino acids. Germline loops: CDR1 LGHNA, CDR2 YSLEER. For the CDR3, the DNA is TGCGCCAGCAGCCAAACAGGGGTGGGTGAAGCTTTCTTT. Translating gives CASSQTGVGEAFF.

The chain carries TRBV7-6 and TRBJ2-7; 10 bases match TRBD1. The CDR3 consists of 15 residues. The germline V gene has CDR1 SGHVS and CDR2 FNYEAQ. The ends lost 5 bases at V and 2 bases at J; junction bases unmatched: 6. The CDR3 coding sequence is TGTGCCAGCAGCCCAGGGACAGGGGAACCCTACGAGCAGTACTTC. Translated: CASSPGTGEPYEQYF. The entire variable domain, with the rest obtained from reference TRBV7-6 and TRBJ2-7, is as follows: GAGVSQSPRYKVTKRGQDVALRCDPISGHVSLYWYRQALGQGPEFLTYFNYEAQQDKSGLPNDRFSAERPEGSISTLTIQRTEQRDSAMYRCASSPGTGEPYEQYFGPGTRLTVT.

There are a few counts of this clonotype. This chain connects TRBV28 to TRBJ2-3; 11 bases match TRBD2. The V segment lost 3 bases and the J segment 4 bases; nucleotides outside the gene matches: 3. The CDR3 spans 15 residues. From germline, CDR1 is MDHEN and CDR2 SYDVKM. CDR3: CASSFSGRAPDTQYF. The CDR3 DNA reads TGTGCCAGCAGTTTTAGCGGGAGGGCCCCAGATACGCAGTATTTT.

The V gene is TRBV28, the J gene TRBJ2-5; D uncertain. The V gene's germline CDR1 is MDHEN and CDR2 SYDVKM. V dropped 5 bases and J dropped 3 bases, with 4 bases sitting between them. This CDR3 has 11 residues. For the CDR3, the DNA is TGTGCCAGCAGTATCGAAGAGACCCAGTACTTC. Its protein product is CASSIEETQYF.

The rearrangement links TRBV7-2 to TRBJ1-4; no clear D. Germline V lookup: CDR1 SGHTA, CDR2 FQGNSA. The CDR3 has 16 amino acids. V was shortened by 5 bases and J by 2 bases, with 15 bases between the two germline ends. The CDR3 DNA is TGTGCCAGCAGCCCAGACTTGGGTAGGACTAATGAAAAACTGTTTTTT. The encoded protein is CASSPDLGRTNEKLFF.

The chain links TRBV15 to TRBJ1-1, with unresolved D. V lost 4 bases to trimming and J lost 1 base, with 10 bases between them. The CDR3 sequence is 14 residues long. The germline CDR1 and CDR2 sequences are LNHNV and YYDKDF (reference sequence). The CDR3 protein is CATSKGPRNTEAFF. CDR3 DNA sequence: TGTGCCACCAGCAAAGGACCGAGGAACACTGAAGCTTTCTTT.

The chain has TRBV12-3 or TRBV12-4 and TRBJ2-7; TRBD1 or TRBD2 may be the D gene (6 bases each). The CDR3 contains 12 residues. V gave up 6 bases and J gave up 6 bases, with 12 bases separating them. The CDR3 sequence is CASREQGGEQYF. CDR3 DNA: TGTGCCAGCAGGGAACAGGGAGGCGAGCAGTACTTC.

This clonotype has more than one count but fewer than ten. This chain links TRBV11-2 with TRBJ2-4; D remains unclear. The closer fit of TRBJ2-7 to the DNA end suggests the J call may be wrong. The CDR3 extends over 12 amino acids. Germline V gene data show CDR1 as SGHAT and CDR2 as FQNNGV. Written as DNA, the CDR3 is TGTGCCAGCAGCCGCACAAGGAACGAGCAGTACTTC. Translation gives CASSRTRNEQYF.

CDR3 nucleotide sequence: TGCAGTGCCGCCCCCCCGGGACTAGCGGGAGAGAACAATGAGCAGTTCTTC. This codes for CSAAPPGLAGENNEQFF. The chain is built from TRBV20-1 and TRBJ2-1; the match to TRBD2 covers 14 bases. V gave up 6 bases and J gave up 5 bases; unmatched junction bases: 12. Per germline, CDR1 DFQATT and CDR2 SNEGSKA (reference sequence). The CDR3 spans 17 residues.

The chain joins TRBV5-1 to TRBJ1-2; D possibly corresponds to TRBD1 (6 bases). Germline V gene sequence: CDR1 SGHRS, CDR2 YFSETQ. Trimming left V 0 bases short and J 6 bases short, with 9 bases between. The CDR3 covers 13 residues. CDR3 DNA sequence: TGCGCCAGCAGCTTGGCGGAGGGGGATGGCTACACCTTC. This sequence encodes CASSLAEGDGYTF.

This chain uses TRBV4-2 with TRBJ1-2, with D unresolved. Germline CDR1 and CDR2: LGHNA and YNFKEQ. The CDR3 loop spans 16 amino acids. V was cut by 0 bases and J by 7 bases, with 18 bases left in between. CDR3 sequence: CASSQEFPGEGGGYTF. The CDR3 region has the DNA TGTGCCAGCAGCCAAGAATTCCCTGGGGAGGGAGGTGGCTACACCTTC.

This clonotype appeared many times. CDR3 sequence: CASSPLVNEQFF. CDR3 bases: TGTGCCAGCAGCCCACTAGTAAATGAGCAGTTCTTC. The chain combines TRBV7-2 with TRBJ2-1; perhaps TRBD2 as D (5 bases). Per the germline V gene, CDR1 is SGHTA and CDR2 is FQGNSA. The CDR3 length is 12 residues. Trimming took off 5 bases at V and 7 bases at J, with 9 bases between the two ends.

This clonotype was recorded only once. The chain uses TRBV27 and TRBJ2-1; TRBD1 aligns across 9 bases. This CDR3 is built from 14 residues. Germline V gene data show CDR1 as MNHEY and CDR2 as SMNVEV (reference sequence). V was clipped by 2 bases and J by 10 bases; unmatched bases: 6. The CDR3 spells CASSLGTGFGEQFF. The CDR3 coding sequence is TGTGCCAGCAGTTTAGGGACAGGGTTCGGGGAGCAGTTCTTC.

This clonotype was found a few times. The chain couples TRBV9 to TRBJ1-1; tentatively, D is TRBD1 (5 bases). Germline V gene sequence: CDR1 SGDLS, CDR2 YYNGEE. The CDR3 loop spans 14 amino acids. The V end was cut by 0 bases, the J end by 11 bases, with 17 bases between. The CDR3, as DNA: TGTGCCAGCAGCGTAGACTCAGGGAGGGCGGACGCTTTCTTT. Protein product: CASSVDSGRADAFF.

This clonotype was detected only a few times. The rearrangement joins TRBV10-3 to TRBJ2-3; possible D gene TRBD1, 5 bases. This CDR3 contains 18 residues. The V and J ends lost 6 bases and 5 bases respectively, with 27 bases between them. The V gene's germline CDR1 is ENHRY and CDR2 SYGVKD. The CDR3 sequence: CAIREKGVGEGVLDTQYF. CDR3 nucleotides: TGTGCCATCAGAGAAAAAGGGGTAGGAGAAGGGGTCTTAGATACGCAGTATTTT.

The chain links TRBV28 to TRBJ2-7; a possible D gene is TRBD1 (6 bases). V was clipped by 9 bases and J by 2 bases, with 14 bases between them. The germline V gene encodes CDR1 MDHEN and CDR2 SYDVKM. The CDR3 is 13 amino acids. This chain's CDR3 is CASGGQTTYEQYF. CDR3 sequence (DNA): TGTGCCAGTGGGGGCCAGACGACCTACGAGCAGTACTTC.

This sequence joins TRBV7-9 and TRBJ2-1; 7 positions match TRBD2. This CDR3 comprises 15 residues. CDR1 is SEHNR, CDR2 FQNEAQ, per germline (reference sequence). V lost 1 base, J lost 9 bases, and 9 bases stayed unmatched. The CDR3 region is CASSLVAPPGGEQFF. The DNA for the CDR3 is TGTGCCAGCAGCTTAGTAGCACCCCCGGGGGGTGAGCAGTTCTTC.